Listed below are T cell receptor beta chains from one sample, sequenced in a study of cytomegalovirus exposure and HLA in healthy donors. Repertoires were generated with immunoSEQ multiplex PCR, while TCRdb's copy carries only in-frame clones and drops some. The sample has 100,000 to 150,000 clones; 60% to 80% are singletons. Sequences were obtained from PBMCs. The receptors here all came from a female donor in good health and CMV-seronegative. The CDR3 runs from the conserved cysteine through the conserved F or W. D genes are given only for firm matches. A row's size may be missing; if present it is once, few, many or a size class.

CASSLAVDSGETQYF,TGCGCCAGCAGCTTGGCCGTGGACAGCGGAGAGACCCAGTACTTC,TRBV5-1,NA,NA,TRBJ2-5
CASSYSGANYGYTF,TGTGCCAGCAGTTACTCAGGGGCCAACTATGGCTACACCTTC,TRBV6-5,NA,NA,TRBJ1-2
CASSPTSGAGETQYF,TGTGCCAGCAGCCCGACTAGCGGGGCTGGCGAGACCCAGTACTTC,TRBV5-6,TRBD2,NA,TRBJ2-5
CASSKAGSLREQYF,TGTGCCAGCAGCAAAGCAGGTAGCCTTCGCGAGCAGTACTTC,TRBV21-1,NA,few,TRBJ2-7
CASSAGGRAYEQYF,TGTGCCAGCAGCGCCGGCGGGAGGGCCTACGAGCAGTACTTC,TRBV14,TRBD2,few,TRBJ2-7
CASSQWAAGEDEQYF,TGTGCCAGCTCCCAATGGGCAGCGGGAGAGGACGAGCAGTACTTC,TRBV18,TRBD2,NA,TRBJ2-7
CASSPGDTLLANYGYTF,TGTGCCAGCAGCCCGGGAGATACTCTCCTAGCTAACTATGGCTACACCTTC,TRBV4-2,NA,NA,TRBJ1-2
CASSRILAGGTNEQFF,TGCGCCAGCAGCCGGATCCTAGCGGGAGGGACCAATGAGCAGTTCTTC,TRBV4-3,TRBD2,NA,TRBJ2-1
CASSLWTGGYEQFF,TGTGCCAGCAGCTTATGGACAGGGGGCTATGAGCAGTTCTTC,TRBV5-6,TRBD1,NA,TRBJ2-1
CASRRTGEDTQYF,TGTGCCAGCAGGCGGACAGGGGAAGATACGCAGTATTTT,TRBV6-8,TRBD1,NA,TRBJ2-3
CASSEQGGGQPQHF,TGTGCCAGCAGTGAACAGGGAGGGGGTCAGCCCCAGCATTTT,TRBV2,NA,NA,TRBJ1-5
CASSFSGTGIGANVLTF,TGCGCCAGCAGCTTCTCCGGGACAGGGATAGGGGCCAACGTCCTGACTTTC,TRBV5-1,TRBD1,NA,TRBJ2-6
CAISESSRPAGYTF,TGTGCCATCAGTGAGTCCAGCAGGCCGGCGGGCTACACCTTC,TRBV10-3,NA,NA,TRBJ1-2
CASSPKGGSSGNTIYF,TGTGCCAGCTCACCAAAAGGAGGGTCCTCTGGAAACACCATATATTTT,TRBV18,NA,NA,TRBJ1-3
CASSLGDRGHEQYF,TGTGCCAGCAGCTTAGGGGACAGGGGGCACGAGCAGTACTTC,TRBV7-8,TRBD1,NA,TRBJ2-7
CASSPGTGNQPQHF,TGTGCCAGCAGCCCCGGGACAGGGAATCAGCCCCAGCATTTT,TRBV6-5,TRBD1,NA,TRBJ1-5
CASSQDMRDNYGYTF,TGCGCCAGCAGCCAAGACATGCGGGACAACTATGGCTACACCTTC,TRBV4-1,NA,NA,TRBJ1-2
CASNILGRGVNSPLHF,TGTGCCAGCAACATTCTCGGACGGGGGGTAAATTCACCCCTCCACTTT,TRBV7-8,NA,NA,TRBJ1-6
CASSSLADSTDTQYF,TGTGCCAGCAGCTCCCTAGCGGATAGCACAGATACGCAGTATTTT,TRBV7-2,TRBD2,once,TRBJ2-3
CASSLAPLAGTDGELFF,TGTGCCAGCAGCTTAGCGCCGCTAGCGGGTACGGACGGGGAGCTGTTTTTT,TRBV7-2,TRBD2,NA,TRBJ2-2
CASSQEISGSRNTQYF,TGCGCCAGCAGCCAAGAAATAAGCGGGAGTCGAAATACGCAGTATTTT,TRBV4-1,TRBD2,NA,TRBJ2-3
CASSKLKGLAGLYEQYF,TGTGCCAGCAGCAAATTAAAAGGACTAGCGGGACTGTACGAGCAGTACTTC,TRBV11-2,TRBD2,NA,TRBJ2-7
CASSYPGGFQPQHF,TGTGCCAGCAGTTACCCGGGGGGGTTTCAGCCCCAGCATTTT,TRBV6-7,NA,NA,TRBJ1-5
CASSSQVRERASYEQYF,TGTGCCAGCAGCTCCCAGGTGAGGGAGCGGGCCTCCTACGAGCAGTACTTC,TRBV5-8,NA,NA,TRBJ2-7
CASSIRHPNEKLFF,TGTGCCAGCAGCATCCGACATCCGAATGAAAAACTGTTTTTT,TRBV7-9,NA,NA,TRBJ1-4
CATSRGEGETQYF,TGTGCCACCAGCCGCGGGGAGGGGGAGACCCAGTACTTC,TRBV15,TRBD2,NA,TRBJ2-5
CASSFRDRAYGYTF,TGTGCCAGCAGTTTTCGGGACAGGGCCTATGGCTACACCTTC,TRBV7-2,TRBD1,NA,TRBJ1-2
CASSFVRPNNEQFF,TGTGCCAGCAGTTTTGTCAGGCCCAACAATGAGCAGTTCTTC,TRBV27,NA,NA,TRBJ2-1
CASSFGQASSTDTQYF,TGTGCCAGCAGCTTTGGACAGGCTTCTAGCACAGATACGCAGTATTTT,TRBV5-4,TRBD1,NA,TRBJ2-3
CASSEGLAGTGELFF,TGTGCCAGCAGCGAGGGACTAGCGGGCACCGGGGAGCTGTTTTTT,TRBV9,TRBD2,NA,TRBJ2-2
CASSWGRLGHNEQFF,TGTGCCAGCAGTTGGGGGAGGCTCGGTCACAATGAGCAGTTCTTC,TRBV11-2,NA,NA,TRBJ2-1
CASYRGDTQYF,TGTGCCAGCTACCGGGGAGATACGCAGTATTTT,TRBV18,NA,NA,TRBJ2-3
CASSEAGTGDNEQFF,TGTGCCAGCAGTGAAGCCGGGACAGGGGACAATGAGCAGTTCTTC,TRBV6-1,TRBD1,NA,TRBJ2-1
CASIGGLAGVDGELFF,TGTGCCAGCATCGGAGGACTAGCGGGAGTTGATGGGGAGCTGTTTTTT,TRBV7-9,TRBD2,NA,TRBJ2-2
CASGPPGSPPYEQYF,TGCGCCAGCGGACCCCCGGGATCTCCTCCCTACGAGCAGTACTTC,TRBV5-1,NA,NA,TRBJ2-7
CASGGRAEKTQYF,TGTGCCAGCGGAGGGCGGGCTGAGAAGACCCAGTACTTC,TRBV6-6,NA,NA,TRBJ2-5
CASSIKGVGYEQYF,TGTGCCAGCAGTATAAAGGGGGTGGGCTACGAGCAGTACTTC,TRBV28,NA,few,TRBJ2-7
CASTRAEAFF,TGTGCCAGCACGAGGGCTGAAGCTTTCTTT,TRBV2,NA,NA,TRBJ1-1
CATSTSGRATDTQYF,TGTGCCACCAGCACCAGCGGGAGAGCCACAGATACGCAGTATTTT,TRBV15,TRBD2,NA,TRBJ2-3
CASSLFGGPGYEQYF,TGTGCCAGCAGCTTATTCGGGGGACCGGGCTACGAGCAGTACTTC,TRBV7-3,NA,once,TRBJ2-7